This T cell receptor beta chain came from a study of cytomegalovirus exposure and HLA in healthy donors. Study-level points and caveats: A later analysis linked a missense DCLRE1C variant to TCR beta V- and J-gene trimming.

With regard to this clone: No antigen is known for it.

The ends were cut back, 8 bases at V and 8 bases at J, with 12 bases in the middle. Germline V gene sequence: CDR1 DFQATT, CDR2 SNEGSKA (reference sequence). This CDR3 comprises 11 residues. Use of 60 Vbeta and 13 Jbeta primers characterized the PCR. In the study's own analysis: Approximately 12 million of some 80 million unique TCR beta chains were shared, per a later count. Assay used: immunoSEQ multiplex PCR; TCRdb lists only in-frame clones, some missing. For V, J and clone size, that table is used; D and trimming come from the DNA. The repertoire holds some 190,000 clones, with about four fifths as singletons.

This sequence originates from a man aged 25 to 40 in good health and CMV-seropositive. The sequenced material came from PBMCs. This sequence joins TRBV20-1 and TRBJ1-4; D is undetermined. In DNA form, the CDR3 reads TGCAGTTTTTGGGGAGGAGAAAAACTGTTTTTT. This gives the protein CSFWGGEKLFF.